Below, 30 T cell receptor beta chains from the same sample are listed, as sequenced in a study of blood T cell repertoires in COVID-19. TCRdb's copy holds only in-frame clones and misses some; the assay was immunoSEQ multiplex PCR. This table has 120,000 or so clones, approximately 80% appearing once. The source material was peripheral blood. The receptor source for this set is a human donor in a cohort sampled during active COVID-19.

The chain recombines TRBV6-4 with TRBJ2-7; 8 bases are a match to TRBD1. Germline V lookup: CDR1 MRHNA, CDR2 SNTAGT. CDR3 length: 14 residues. Trimming removed 6 bases from V and 3 bases from J; junction bases left unmatched: 7. The DNA of the CDR3 is TGTGCCAGCAGATGGACAGGGTTCGGCTACGAGCAGTACTTC. Its translation is CASRWTGFGYEQYF.

The chain links TRBV7-9 to TRBJ2-2; D gene unclear. V was trimmed by 5 bases and J by 0 bases, leaving 7 bases between them. Germline CDR1 SEHNR, CDR2 FQNEAQ (reference sequence). The CDR3 sequence is 14 residues long. The CDR3 reads CASSPSSNTGELFF. The CDR3 DNA sequence: TGTGCCAGCAGCCCAAGCTCGAACACCGGGGAGCTGTTTTTT.

The chain recombines TRBV5-6 with TRBJ1-2, with 10 bases that match TRBD1. V gave up 6 bases and J gave up 4 bases; unmatched junction bases: 9. The CDR3 totals 15 residues. In germline, CDR1 is SGHDT, CDR2 YYEEEE. The CDR3 spells CASNSGRDRGYGYTF. CDR3 coding DNA: TGTGCCAGCAATTCCGGAAGGGACAGGGGCTATGGCTACACCTTC.

The genes are TRBV6-5 and TRBJ1-6, with unresolved D. The V gene lost 6 bases and the J gene lost 10 bases, with 19 bases spanning the gap. In germline, CDR1 is MNHEY, CDR2 SVGAGI. The CDR3 contains 15 residues. The CDR3 DNA follows: TGTGCCAGCAGGGGCTCCGGGGAGGACGGATCACCCCTCCACTTT. Translated: CASRGSGEDGSPLHF.

V usage is TRBV11-3 and J usage is TRBJ2-7; 7 bases match TRBD2. The V and J ends lost 5 bases and 3 bases, in that order; junction bases with no gene match: 10. The germline gives CDR1 SGHNT, CDR2 YENEEA. The CDR3 contains 15 residues. The CDR3 DNA is TGTGCCAGCAGCCCCGCGCGGACGGGGGGCTACGAGCAGTACTTC. It yields the protein CASSPARTGGYEQYF.

This sequence joins TRBV28 and TRBJ1-4; the D gene is possibly TRBD1 (5 bases). Looked up from germline, CDR1 is MDHEN and CDR2 is SYDVKM. The CDR3 covers 12 residues. The V end was cut by 6 bases, the J end by 4 bases, with 6 bases between. The CDR3 bases are TGTGCCAGCAGGGGGCTTAATGAAAAACTGTTTTTT. It specifies CASRGLNEKLFF.

The J gene is TRBJ2-2, the V gene TRBV12-5, with a tentative D call TRBD1 (7 bases). CDR3 length: 18 amino acids. Germline V gene lookup returns CDR1 LGHNT and CDR2 FRNRAP. Trimming took off 3 bases at V and 4 bases at J, with 21 bases between the two ends. The CDR3 DNA is TGTGCTAGTGGTTTCACCATACAGGGGAGGTCAAGCACCGGGGAGCTGTTTTTT. Protein sequence: CASGFTIQGRSSTGELFF.

This clone has a handful of counts. The rearrangement joins TRBV10-3 to TRBJ2-2; D is unclear. The CDR3 extends over 15 amino acids. Trimming left V 7 bases short and J 0 bases short, with 12 bases between. CDR1 and CDR2 (germline): ENHRY, SYGVKD. The CDR3 loop is CAIKTEVPNTGELFF. CDR3 coding DNA: TGTGCCATCAAGACCGAGGTCCCGAACACCGGGGAGCTGTTTTTT.

The chain recombines TRBV28 with TRBJ1-5; D gene ambiguous. This CDR3 has 15 amino acids. The V and J ends lost 6 bases and 7 bases respectively, with 19 bases between them. Germline assignment: CDR1 MDHEN and CDR2 SYDVKM. CDR3 residues: CASRAGGLGSQPQHF. The DNA of the CDR3 is TGTGCCAGCAGGGCAGGAGGGCTCGGGTCGCAGCCCCAGCATTTT. Using reference TRBV28 and TRBJ1-5 for the parts outside the CDR3, the full variable domain is DVKVTQSSRYLVKRTGEKVFLECVQDMDHENMFWYRQDPGLGLRLIYFSYDVKMKEKGDIPEGYSVSREKKERFSLILESASTNQTSMYLCASRAGGLGSQPQHFGDGTRLSIL.

The V gene is TRBV29-1, the J gene TRBJ1-4; a weak D match, TRBD1 (6 bases). V lost 4 bases to trimming and J lost 3 bases, with 15 bases between them. Germline V CDR1 and CDR2: SQVTM, ANQGSEA. The CDR3 sequence is 15 residues long. Here the CDR3 DNA reads TGCAGCGTTGCGTTTGGGGGGGCAGCTAATGAAAAACTGTTTTTT. Encoded protein: CSVAFGGAANEKLFF.

This clone was counted once. This chain uses TRBV7-6 with TRBJ2-7; 8 positions match TRBD1. Germline values: CDR1 SGHVS, CDR2 FNYEAQ. V lost 0 bases, J lost 6 bases, and 4 bases stayed unmatched. The CDR3 sequence is 14 residues long. CDR3 sequence reads: CASSLAQGVSEQYF. The CDR3 region has the DNA TGTGCCAGCAGCTTAGCACAGGGGGTGAGCGAGCAGTACTTC.

Concerning this clone itself: At one boundary the junction diverges from the germline segment, which might be a read error. The chain combines TRBV23-1 with TRBJ2-7; TRBD1 aligns across 7 bases. TRBV23-1 counts as an open reading frame of uncertain function. The CDR3 spans 13 residues. The CDR3 protein is CTVTEGATDDQYF. The CDR3 DNA reads TGCACAGTCACAGAGGGGGCAACAGACGATCAGTACTTC.

This clone was picked up a small number of times. This chain joins TRBV30 and TRBJ1-5; D ambiguous. The CDR3 extends over 14 amino acids. V was shortened by 3 bases and J by 0 bases, with 9 bases between the two germline ends. CDR1 is GTSNPN and CDR2 is SVGIG in the germline V gene (reference sequence). In DNA, the CDR3 is TGTGCCTGGAGGGCCGGGTATAGCAATCAGCCCCAGCATTTT. It encodes CAWRAGYSNQPQHF.

This sequence joins TRBV28 and TRBJ1-2; perhaps TRBD1 as D (5 bases). The germline CDR1 and CDR2 sequences are MDHEN and SYDVKM. V was shortened by 6 bases and J by 4 bases, with 12 bases between the two germline ends. The CDR3 length is 13 residues. In DNA form, the CDR3 reads TGTGCCAGCAGACCCGGACATAGCTATGGCTACACCTTC. This gives the protein CASRPGHSYGYTF.

The chain is built from TRBV14 and TRBJ2-7, with 7 bases matching TRBD1. This CDR3 has 14 amino acids. V lost 1 base, J lost 1 base, and 1 base stayed unmatched. Germline values: CDR1 SGHDN, CDR2 FVKESK. The CDR3 loop reads CASSQGQGSYEQYF. In nucleotides, the CDR3 is TGTGCCAGCAGCCAAGGACAGGGTTCCTACGAGCAGTACTTC.

The V call is TRBV6-5, the J call TRBJ2-7, with D possibly TRBD2 on 6 matching bases. The CDR3 length is 14 residues. Germline-derived CDR1 and CDR2 are MNHEY and SVGAGI. V lost 6 bases, J lost 1 base, and 13 bases lay in between. In nucleotides, the CDR3 is TGTGCCAGCAGCCGCGGGAAGGAGTCCTACGAGCAGTACTTC. Its translation: CASSRGKESYEQYF.

This chain joins TRBV4-2 and TRBJ2-7; D might be TRBD2 (5 bases). The CDR3 covers 15 residues. Trimming took off 1 base at V and 6 bases at J, with 16 bases between the two ends. Germline CDR1 and CDR2: LGHNA and YNFKEQ. CDR3 nucleotides: TGTGCCAGCAGCCAAGTTTCAGGACTTACAACCGAGCAGTACTTC. Its protein product is CASSQVSGLTTEQYF.

The CDR3 coding sequence is TGCGCCAGCAGCTTGGGGGGAGGCGAGCAGTACTTC. This sequence encodes CASSLGGGEQYF. The chain is built from TRBV5-1 and TRBJ2-7, with D maybe TRBD2 (6 bases). V lost 0 bases and J 6 bases, leaving 7 bases between the germline ends. This CDR3 has 12 amino acids. Per germline, CDR1 SGHRS and CDR2 YFSETQ.

The chain has TRBV6-5 and TRBJ1-1; no definite D call. Germline CDR1 MNHEY, CDR2 SVGAGI. This CDR3 region has 14 residues. Deletions cut 4 bases from V and 0 bases from J, with 9 bases between. CDR3 nucleotide sequence: TGTGCCAGCAGTTTTGGACTGATGAACACTGAAGCTTTCTTT. This codes for CASSFGLMNTEAFF.

The V and J genes are TRBV19 and TRBJ2-7, with 7 bases aligning to TRBD2. The CDR3 spans 13 residues. V dropped 4 bases and J dropped 1; count of bases not matched to a gene: 1. Germline V gives CDR1 LNHDA, CDR2 SQIVND (reference sequence). The chain's CDR3 is CASSTSGSYEQYF. CDR3 DNA sequence: TGTGCCAGTAGTACTAGCGGTTCCTACGAGCAGTACTTC.

This chain links TRBV2 with TRBJ2-5, with TRBD2 as a possible D gene (6 bases). Germline CDR1 is SNHLY and CDR2 is FYNNEI. CDR3 length: 15 residues. Trimming pared 6 bases from V and 0 bases from J, leaving 14 bases between. The DNA of the CDR3 is TGTGCCAGCAGCGGCGGGGATGATGACCAAGAGACCCAGTACTTC. It encodes CASSGGDDDQETQYF.

The rearrangement links TRBV5-1 to TRBJ1-4, with 7 bases matching TRBD1. This CDR3 has 16 residues. Germline values: CDR1 SGHRS, CDR2 YFSETQ. Germline trimming cut 0 bases from V and 0 bases from J; bases unmatched to any gene: 2. The CDR3 region has the DNA TGCGCCAGCAGCTTGGACAGGGGCGCAACTAATGAAAAACTGTTTTTT. Its protein is CASSLDRGATNEKLFF. Full variable domain (rest looked up from reference TRBV5-1 and TRBJ1-4): KAGVTQTPRYLIKTRGQQVTLSCSPISGHRSVSWYQQTPGQGLQFLFEYFSETQRNKGNFPGRFSGRQFSNSRSEMNVSTLELGDSALYLCASSLDRGATNEKLFFGSGTQLSVL.

The chain uses TRBV5-6 and TRBJ1-2; D gene ambiguous. The germline CDR1 and CDR2 sequences are SGHDT and YYEEEE. CDR3 size: 14 residues. Trimming removed 4 bases from V and 0 bases from J, with 10 bases in between. CDR3 protein: CASSLDGANYGYTF. The DNA for the CDR3 is TGTGCCAGCAGCCTGGACGGAGCTAACTATGGCTACACCTTC.

This clone was observed a few times. The rearrangement uses TRBV5-4 and TRBJ2-7, with TRBD2 identical over 8 bases. Germline CDR1 reads SGHNT; CDR2 reads YYREEE (reference sequence). The junction had 2 bases not matched to a gene; V was cut back by 2 bases and J by 7 bases. The CDR3 contains 12 residues. This CDR3 is CASSFSGGEQYF. Written as DNA, the CDR3 is TGTGCCAGCAGCTTCTCGGGGGGGGAGCAGTACTTC. The full variable domain, in which reference TRBV5-4 and TRBJ2-7 provide the parts outside the CDR3, is ETGVTQSPTHLIKTRGQQVTLRCSSQSGHNTVSWYQQALGQGPQFIFQYYREEENGRGNFPPRFSGLQFPNYSSELNVNALELDDSALYLCASSFSGGEQYFGPGTRLTVT.

The chain links TRBV12-3 or TRBV12-4 to TRBJ2-7; D is perhaps TRBD1 (6 bases). V lost 3 bases, J lost 2 bases, and 8 bases lay in between. The CDR3 loop spans 13 amino acids. In DNA, the CDR3 is TGTGCCAGCAGTTTTCGGACAGCCTACGAGCAGTACTTC. The encoded protein is CASSFRTAYEQYF.

The chain joins TRBV5-4 to TRBJ2-7; D is uncertain. This CDR3 has 14 residues. Germline loops: CDR1 SGHNT, CDR2 YYREEE (reference sequence). The CDR3 loop is CLSQGGPGGYEQYF. DNA of the CDR3: TGTCTCTCGCAAGGTGGCCCCGGCGGCTACGAGCAGTACTTC.

The V gene is TRBV30, the J gene TRBJ2-7; D uncertain. This CDR3 is 13 amino acids long. Deletions cut 3 bases from V and 7 bases from J, with 16 bases between. Germline V gene sequence: CDR1 GTSNPN, CDR2 SVGIG (reference sequence). In nucleotides, the CDR3 is TGTGCCTGGAGCGGCCTGGAGACTGGGGAGCAGTACTTC. The encoded protein is CAWSGLETGEQYF.

The chain couples TRBV14 to TRBJ2-7; TRBD2 is a possible D gene (5 bases). Germline V gene data show CDR1 as SGHDN and CDR2 as FVKESK. The CDR3 contains 14 residues. V was trimmed by 3 bases and J by 2 bases, leaving 11 bases between them. The CDR3 is CASSHGGGTYEQYF. The CDR3 DNA is TGTGCCAGCAGCCATGGAGGAGGCACCTACGAGCAGTACTTC.

V usage is TRBV12-3 or TRBV12-4 and J usage is TRBJ1-2; D uncertain. CDR3 length equals 12 residues. V lost 6 bases and J 8 bases, leaving 13 bases between the germline ends. The chain's CDR3 is CASSDYTGGYTF. As DNA, the CDR3 is TGTGCCAGCAGCGACTACACGGGGGGCTACACCTTC.

This rearrangement joins TRBV2 to TRBJ2-5; 10 bases align to TRBD2. The CDR3 sequence is 15 residues long. Losses at the gene ends were 1 base for V and 5 bases for J; bases not matched to a gene: 4. CDR1 SNHLY and CDR2 FYNNEI come from the germline V gene. In DNA, the CDR3 is TGTGCCAGCAGTGAAGAGGCGACTAGCGGGGAGACCCAGTACTTC. It yields the protein CASSEEATSGETQYF.